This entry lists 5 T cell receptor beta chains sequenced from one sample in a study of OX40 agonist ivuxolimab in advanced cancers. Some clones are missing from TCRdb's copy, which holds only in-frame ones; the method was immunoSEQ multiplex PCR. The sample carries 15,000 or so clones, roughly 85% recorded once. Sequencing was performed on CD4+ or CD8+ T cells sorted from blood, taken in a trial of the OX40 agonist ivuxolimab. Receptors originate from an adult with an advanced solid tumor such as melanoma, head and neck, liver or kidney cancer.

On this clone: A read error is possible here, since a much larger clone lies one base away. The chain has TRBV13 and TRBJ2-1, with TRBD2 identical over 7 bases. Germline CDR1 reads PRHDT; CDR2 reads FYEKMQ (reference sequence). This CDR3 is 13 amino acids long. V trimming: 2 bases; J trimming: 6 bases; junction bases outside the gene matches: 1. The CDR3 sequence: CASSLTSVNEQFF. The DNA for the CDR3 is TGTGCCAGCAGCTTAACTAGCGTCAATGAGCAGTTCTTC. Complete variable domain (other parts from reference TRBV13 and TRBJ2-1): AAGVIQSPRHLIKEKRETATLKCYPIPRHDTVYWYQQGPGQDPQFLISFYEKMQSDKGSIPDRFSAQQFSDYHSELNMSSLELGDSALYFCASSLTSVNEQFFGPGTRLTVL.

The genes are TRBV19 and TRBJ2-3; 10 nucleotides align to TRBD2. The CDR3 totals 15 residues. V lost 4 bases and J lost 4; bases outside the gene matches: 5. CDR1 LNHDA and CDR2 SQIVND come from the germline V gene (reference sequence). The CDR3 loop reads CASSNSGRRADTQYF. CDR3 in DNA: TGTGCCAGTAGTAATAGCGGGAGGAGGGCAGATACGCAGTATTTT.

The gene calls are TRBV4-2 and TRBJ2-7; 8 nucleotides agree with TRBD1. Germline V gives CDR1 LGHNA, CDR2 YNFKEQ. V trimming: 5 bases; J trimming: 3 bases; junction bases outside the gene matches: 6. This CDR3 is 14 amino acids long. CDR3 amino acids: CASSLFDRGYEQYF. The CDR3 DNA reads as TGTGCCAGCAGCTTATTTGACAGGGGCTACGAGCAGTACTTC.

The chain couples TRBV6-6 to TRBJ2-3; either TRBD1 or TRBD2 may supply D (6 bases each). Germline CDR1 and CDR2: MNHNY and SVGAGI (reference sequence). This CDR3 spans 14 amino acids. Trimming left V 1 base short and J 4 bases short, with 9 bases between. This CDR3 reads CASSYLGGSDTQYF. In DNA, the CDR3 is TGTGCCAGCAGTTACTTGGGGGGCTCAGATACGCAGTATTTT.

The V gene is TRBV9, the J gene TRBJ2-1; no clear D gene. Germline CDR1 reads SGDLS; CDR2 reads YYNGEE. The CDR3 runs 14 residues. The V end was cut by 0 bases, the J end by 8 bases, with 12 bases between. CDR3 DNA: TGTGCCAGCAGCGTAGAAAGTCTTAGGGATGAGCAGTTCTTC. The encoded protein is CASSVESLRDEQFF.